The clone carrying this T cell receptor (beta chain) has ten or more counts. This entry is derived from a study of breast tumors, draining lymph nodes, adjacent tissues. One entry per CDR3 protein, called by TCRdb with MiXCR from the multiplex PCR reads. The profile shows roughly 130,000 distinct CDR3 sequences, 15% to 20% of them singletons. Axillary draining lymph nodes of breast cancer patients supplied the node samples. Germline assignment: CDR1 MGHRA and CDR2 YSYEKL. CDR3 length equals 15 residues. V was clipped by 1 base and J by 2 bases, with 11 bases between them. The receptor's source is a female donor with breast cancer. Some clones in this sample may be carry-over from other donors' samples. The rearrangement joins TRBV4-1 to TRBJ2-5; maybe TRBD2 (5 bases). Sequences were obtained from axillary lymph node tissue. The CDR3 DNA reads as TGCGCCAGCAGCCAAGTTCACGGGGAACAAGAGACCCAGTACTTC. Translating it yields CASSQVHGEQETQYF.